This TCR beta chain was sequenced during a study of breast tumors, draining lymph nodes, adjacent tissues. Using its own MiXCR run on the multiplex PCR reads, TCRdb lists one record per CDR3 protein. This repertoire shows over 60,000 distinct CDR3 sequences, about 40% found once; its top ten account for roughly 8.1%. This clonotype has a count of ten or more. Its specificity is not known. Findings of the study overall: Tumor and nontumor repertoires were significantly more similar in luminal-like than in basal-like breast cancer. Tumor TCR diversity was below lymph nodes but above nontumor tissue.

Between the trimmed V and J ends, which lost 3 bases and 3 bases, there was a span of 9 bases. The CDR3 extends over 14 amino acids. The germline CDR1 and CDR2 sequences are SGHAT and FQNNGV. This receptor was identified in a female donor with breast cancer. Some clones in this sample may be carry-over from other donors' samples. J is TRBJ2-1 and V is TRBV11-2; TRBD2 is a possible D gene (5 bases). The sample taken for sequencing was breast tumor tissue. This chain's CDR3 is CASSLAGFYNEQFF. CDR3 bases: TGTGCCAGCAGCTTGGCGGGCTTCTACAATGAGCAGTTCTTC.